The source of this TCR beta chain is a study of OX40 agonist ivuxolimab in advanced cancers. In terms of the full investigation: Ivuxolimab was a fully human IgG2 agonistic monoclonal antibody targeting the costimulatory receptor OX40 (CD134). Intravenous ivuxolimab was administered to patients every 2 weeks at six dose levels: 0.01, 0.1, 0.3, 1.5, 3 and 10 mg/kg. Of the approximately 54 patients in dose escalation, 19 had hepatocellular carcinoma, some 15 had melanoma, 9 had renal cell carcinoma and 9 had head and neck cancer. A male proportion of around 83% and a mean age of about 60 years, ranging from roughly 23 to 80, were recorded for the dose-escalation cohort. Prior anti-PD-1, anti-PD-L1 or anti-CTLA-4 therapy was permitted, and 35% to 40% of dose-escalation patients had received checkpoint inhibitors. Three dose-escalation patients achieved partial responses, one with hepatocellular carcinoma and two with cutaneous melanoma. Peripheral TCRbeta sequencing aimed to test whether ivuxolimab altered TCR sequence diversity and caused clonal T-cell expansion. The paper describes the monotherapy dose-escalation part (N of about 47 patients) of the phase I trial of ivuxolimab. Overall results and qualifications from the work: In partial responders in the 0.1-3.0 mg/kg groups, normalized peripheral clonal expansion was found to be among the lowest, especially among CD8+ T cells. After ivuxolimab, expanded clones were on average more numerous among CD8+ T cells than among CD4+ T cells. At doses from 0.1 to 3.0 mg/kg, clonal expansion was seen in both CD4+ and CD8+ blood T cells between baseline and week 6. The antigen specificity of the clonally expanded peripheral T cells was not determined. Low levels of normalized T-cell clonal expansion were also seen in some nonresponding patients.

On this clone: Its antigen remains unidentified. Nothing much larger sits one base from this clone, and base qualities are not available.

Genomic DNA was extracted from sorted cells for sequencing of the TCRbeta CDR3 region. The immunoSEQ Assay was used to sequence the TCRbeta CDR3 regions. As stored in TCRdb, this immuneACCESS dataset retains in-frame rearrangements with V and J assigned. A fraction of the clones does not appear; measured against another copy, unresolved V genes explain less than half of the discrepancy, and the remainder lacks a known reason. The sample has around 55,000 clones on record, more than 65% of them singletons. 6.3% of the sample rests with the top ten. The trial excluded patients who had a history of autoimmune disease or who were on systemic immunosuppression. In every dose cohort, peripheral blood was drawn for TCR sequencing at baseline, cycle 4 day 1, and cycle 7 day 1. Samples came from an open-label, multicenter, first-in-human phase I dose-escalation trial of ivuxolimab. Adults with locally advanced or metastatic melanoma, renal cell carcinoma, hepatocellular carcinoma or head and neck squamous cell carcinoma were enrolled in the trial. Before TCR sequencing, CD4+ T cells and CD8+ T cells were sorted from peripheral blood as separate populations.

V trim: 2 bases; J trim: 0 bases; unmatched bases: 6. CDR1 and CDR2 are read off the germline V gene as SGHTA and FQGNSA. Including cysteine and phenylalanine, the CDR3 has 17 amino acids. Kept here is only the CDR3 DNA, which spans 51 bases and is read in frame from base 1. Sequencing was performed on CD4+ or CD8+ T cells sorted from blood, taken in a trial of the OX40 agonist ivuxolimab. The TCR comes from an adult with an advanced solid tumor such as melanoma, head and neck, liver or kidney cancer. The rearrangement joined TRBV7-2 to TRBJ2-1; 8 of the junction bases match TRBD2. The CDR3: CASSLYSGELSYNEQFF. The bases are TGTGCCAGCAGCTTATATAGCGGGGAGCTCTCCTACAATGAGCAGTTCTTC. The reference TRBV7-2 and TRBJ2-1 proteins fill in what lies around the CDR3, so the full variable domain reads GAGVSQSPSNKVTEKGKDVELRCDPISGHTALYWYRQSLGQGLEFLIYFQGNSAPDKSGLPSDRFSAERTGGSVSTLTIQRTQQEDSAVYLCASSLYSGELSYNEQFFGPGTRLTVL.